Following are 6 T cell receptor beta chains from one sample sequenced in a study of blood T cell repertoires in COVID-19. Here immunoSEQ multiplex PCR was the method, and the copy in TCRdb shows in-frame clones only, minus some. The sample lists hundreds of thousands of clones, around nine tenths occurring once. Material: peripheral blood. The receptors here all came from a man aged 55 to 70 with acute or convalescent COVID-19.

The rearrangement links TRBV7-3 to TRBJ1-6, with a tentative D call TRBD1 (5 bases). Per germline, CDR1 SGHTA and CDR2 FQGTGA. Deletions cut 4 bases from V and 6 bases from J, with 13 bases between. This CDR3 spans 15 amino acids. CDR3 amino acids: CASSSQGFGNSPLHF. The CDR3 coding sequence is TGTGCCAGCAGCTCGCAGGGATTTGGTAATTCACCCCTCCACTTT.

The chain has TRBV5-4 and TRBJ1-2; unclear D gene. This CDR3 has 15 amino acids. Germline assignment: CDR1 SGHNT and CDR2 YYREEE (reference sequence). Trimming removed 0 bases at V and 4 bases at J, with 13 bases between. CDR3 DNA: TGTGCCAGCAGCTTGGCCCCGGCGGCCCCCTATGGCTACACCTTC. Its protein product is CASSLAPAAPYGYTF.

J is TRBJ1-1 and V is TRBV7-2; possibly TRBD1 for D (6 bases). Germline V gives CDR1 SGHTA, CDR2 FQGNSA. This CDR3 contains 14 residues. V was shortened by 1 base and J by 6 bases, with 12 bases between the two germline ends. The CDR3 loop reads CASSLGRGGAEAFF. CDR3 nucleotides: TGTGCCAGCAGCTTAGGCCGAGGGGGGGCTGAAGCTTTCTTT.

This chain connects TRBV6-5 to TRBJ2-4; tentative D call: TRBD2 (6 bases). Germline V CDR1 and CDR2: MNHEY, SVGAGI. The CDR3 is 16 residues long. The V gene lost 0 bases and the J gene lost 8 bases, with 17 bases spanning the gap. CDR3 sequence: CASSYSLRTSGDIQYF. CDR3 in DNA: TGTGCCAGCAGTTACTCGTTGCGGACATCGGGGGACATTCAGTACTTC.

The V gene is TRBV18, the J gene TRBJ2-7; 7 nucleotides match TRBD1. V dropped 8 bases and J dropped 2; count of bases not matched to a gene: 6. The CDR3 is made up of 13 amino acids. Germline-derived CDR1 and CDR2 are KGHSH and LQKENI. The CDR3 DNA reads TGTGCCAGCACAAAACAGGGGCCCTACGAGCAGTACTTC. This encodes CASTKQGPYEQYF.

The chain is built from TRBV12-3 or TRBV12-4 and TRBJ2-7; unclear D gene. CDR3 size: 13 residues. With 3 bases removed from V and 1 base from J, the gap between germline ends came to 7 bases. CDR3 region: CASSFQVSYEQYF. The CDR3 DNA follows: TGTGCCAGCAGTTTTCAGGTTTCCTACGAGCAGTACTTC.